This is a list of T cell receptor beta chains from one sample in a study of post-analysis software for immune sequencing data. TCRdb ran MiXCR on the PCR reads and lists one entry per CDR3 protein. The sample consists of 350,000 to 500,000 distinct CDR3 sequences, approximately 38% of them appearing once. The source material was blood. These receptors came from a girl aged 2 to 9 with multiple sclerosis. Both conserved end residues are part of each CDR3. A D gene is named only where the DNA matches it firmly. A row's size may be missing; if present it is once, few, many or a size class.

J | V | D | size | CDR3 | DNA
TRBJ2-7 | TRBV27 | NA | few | CASRPLGGPLYEQYF | TGTGCCAGCAGACCCTTGGGGGGCCCCCTCTACGAGCAGTACTTC
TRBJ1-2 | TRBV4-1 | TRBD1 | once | CASGPLPGQGARDYGYTF | TGCGCCAGCGGGCCGCTACCGGGACAGGGGGCAAGGGACTATGGCTACACCTTC
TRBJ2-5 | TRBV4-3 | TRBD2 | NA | CASSQAVLSGRVTETQYF | TGCGCCAGCAGCCAAGCGGTTCTTAGCGGGAGGGTAACAGAGACCCAGTACTTC
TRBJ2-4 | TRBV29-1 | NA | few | CSVAETESLLAKNIQYF | TGCAGCGTTGCTGAGACAGAAAGCCTACTAGCCAAAAACATTCAGTACTTC
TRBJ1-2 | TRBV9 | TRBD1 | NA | CASSGEGQGNYGYTF | TGTGCCAGCAGCGGAGAGGGACAGGGGAACTATGGCTACACCTTC
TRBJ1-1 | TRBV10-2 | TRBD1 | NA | CASSEPGQGNTEAFF | TGCGCCAGCAGTGAGCCGGGACAGGGAAACACTGAAGCTTTCTTT
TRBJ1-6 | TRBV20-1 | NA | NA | CSARWDINSPLHF | TGCAGTGCTAGATGGGACATTAATTCACCCCTCCACTTT
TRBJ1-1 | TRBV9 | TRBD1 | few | CASSYRDRGNEAFF | TGTGCCAGCAGTTACCGGGACAGGGGGAATGAAGCTTTCTTT
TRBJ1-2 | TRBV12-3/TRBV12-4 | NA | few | CATLGVRGYTF | TGTGCCACCCTAGGGGTTAGAGGCTACACCTTC
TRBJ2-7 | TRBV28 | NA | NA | CASSLQGWAYEQYF | TGTGCCAGCAGTTTACAGGGTTGGGCCTACGAGCAGTACTTC
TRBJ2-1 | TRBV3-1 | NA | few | CASSQVGTQEQFF | TGTGCCAGCAGCCAAGTAGGAACACAGGAGCAGTTCTTC
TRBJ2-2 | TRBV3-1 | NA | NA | CASSHGTMNTGELFF | TGTGCCAGCAGCCACGGGACCATGAACACCGGGGAGCTGTTTTTT
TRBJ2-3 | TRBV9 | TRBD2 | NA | CASSPRLAGSRTDTQYF | TGTGCCAGCAGCCCGAGACTAGCGGGGTCGCGCACAGATACGCAGTATTTT
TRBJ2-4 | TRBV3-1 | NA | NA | CASSQEGNIQYF | TGTGCCAGCAGCCAAGAGGGGAACATTCAGTACTTC
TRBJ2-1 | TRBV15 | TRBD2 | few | CATSRESGSSRRQQFF | TGTGCCACCAGCAGAGAAAGCGGGAGCTCGAGGAGACAGCAGTTCTTC
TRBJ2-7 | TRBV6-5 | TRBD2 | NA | CASSYSIGTSGIYEQYF | TGTGCCAGCAGTTACTCTATCGGGACTAGCGGGATCTACGAGCAGTACTTC
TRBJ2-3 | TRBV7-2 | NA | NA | CASSVEEATDTRYF | TGTGCCAGCAGTGTAGAGGAAGCAACAGATACGCGGTATTTT
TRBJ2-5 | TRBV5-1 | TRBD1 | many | CASSPGTAQETQYF | TGCGCCAGCAGCCCCGGGACAGCGCAAGAGACCCAGTACTTC
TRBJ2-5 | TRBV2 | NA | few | CASRLGIRETQYF | TGTGCCAGCAGACTGGGGATTCGGGAGACCCAGTACTTC
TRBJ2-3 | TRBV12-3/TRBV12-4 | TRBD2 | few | CASSLVRRLAESGDTQYF | TGTGCCAGCAGTTTAGTTCGTCGCCTAGCGGAAAGCGGAGATACGCAGTATTTT
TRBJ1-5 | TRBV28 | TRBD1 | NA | CASSLLDRVLNQPQHF | TGTGCCAGCAGTTTATTGGACAGGGTCCTTAATCAGCCCCAGCATTTT
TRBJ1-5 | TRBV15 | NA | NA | CATSWIRENGQPQHF | TGTGCCACCAGCTGGATCCGGGAAAATGGTCAGCCCCAGCATTTT
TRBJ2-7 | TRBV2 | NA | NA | CASSISAANYEQYF | TGTGCCAGCAGTATCTCCGCAGCGAACTACGAGCAGTACTTC
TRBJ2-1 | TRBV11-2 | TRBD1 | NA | CASSLRQGALNEQFF | TGTGCCAGCAGCTTGAGACAGGGGGCCCTTAATGAGCAGTTCTTC
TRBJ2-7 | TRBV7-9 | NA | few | CASSLERFPSEGQYF | TGTGCCAGCAGCTTAGAAAGGTTCCCTTCAGAGGGGCAGTACTTC
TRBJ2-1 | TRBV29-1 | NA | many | CSVGRRNEQFF | TGCAGCGTTGGACGGAGGAATGAGCAGTTCTTC
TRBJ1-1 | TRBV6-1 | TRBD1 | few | CASRPDRGGGTEAFF | TGTGCCAGCAGGCCTGACAGGGGTGGAGGAACTGAAGCTTTCTTT
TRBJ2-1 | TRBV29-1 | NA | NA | CSAIRVGTYYNEQFF | TGCAGCGCCATAAGGGTGGGCACCTACTACAATGAGCAGTTCTTC
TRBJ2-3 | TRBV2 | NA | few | CASSDSSDTQYF | TGTGCCAGCAGTGACAGTTCAGATACGCAGTATTTT
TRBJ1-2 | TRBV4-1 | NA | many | CASSQAWVEDLNYGYTF | TGCGCCAGCAGCCAAGCCTGGGTGGAGGATCTTAACTATGGCTACACCTTC
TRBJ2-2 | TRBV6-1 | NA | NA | CASSRGHYTGELFF | TGTGCCAGCAGTCGGGGTCATTACACCGGGGAGCTGTTTTTT
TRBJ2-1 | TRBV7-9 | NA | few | CASSPAIVVLVEQFF | TGTGCCAGCAGCCCCGCAATCGTGGTTTTGGTTGAGCAGTTCTTC
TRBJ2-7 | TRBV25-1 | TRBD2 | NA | CASSGVFRGDPYEQYF | TGTGCCAGCAGTGGAGTGTTCCGGGGGGATCCCTACGAGCAGTACTTC
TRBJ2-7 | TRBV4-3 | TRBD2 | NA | CASSQDEGLSGTSGFSYEQYF | TGCGCCAGCAGCCAAGATGAGGGTCTGAGCGGGACTAGCGGGTTCTCCTACGAGCAGTACTTC
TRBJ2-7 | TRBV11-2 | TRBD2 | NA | CASSLAGGPRLYF | TGTGCCAGCAGCTTAGCGGGAGGTCCTCGCTTGTACTTC
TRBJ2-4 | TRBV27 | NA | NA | CASSPKGLVKNIQYF | TGTGCCAGCAGTCCGAAGGGCCTCGTCAAAAACATTCAGTACTTC
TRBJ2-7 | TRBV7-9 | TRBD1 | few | CASSTRDRAYYEQYF | TGTGCCAGCAGCACCCGGGACAGGGCGTACTACGAGCAGTACTTC
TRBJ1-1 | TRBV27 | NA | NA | CASSLQAGNTEAFF | TGTGCCAGCAGTTTACAGGCTGGGAACACTGAAGCTTTCTTT
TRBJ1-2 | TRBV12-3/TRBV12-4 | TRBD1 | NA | CASSLGRGLYGYTF | TGTGCCAGCAGTTTGGGCAGGGGGCTCTATGGCTACACCTTC
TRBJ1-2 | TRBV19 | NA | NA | CASRGQDIGGYTF | TGTGCCAGTAGAGGGCAGGATATCGGCGGCTACACCTTC
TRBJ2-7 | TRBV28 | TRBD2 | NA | CASCTGGEGEQYF | TGTGCCAGCTGCACTGGGGGGGAGGGCGAGCAGTACTTC